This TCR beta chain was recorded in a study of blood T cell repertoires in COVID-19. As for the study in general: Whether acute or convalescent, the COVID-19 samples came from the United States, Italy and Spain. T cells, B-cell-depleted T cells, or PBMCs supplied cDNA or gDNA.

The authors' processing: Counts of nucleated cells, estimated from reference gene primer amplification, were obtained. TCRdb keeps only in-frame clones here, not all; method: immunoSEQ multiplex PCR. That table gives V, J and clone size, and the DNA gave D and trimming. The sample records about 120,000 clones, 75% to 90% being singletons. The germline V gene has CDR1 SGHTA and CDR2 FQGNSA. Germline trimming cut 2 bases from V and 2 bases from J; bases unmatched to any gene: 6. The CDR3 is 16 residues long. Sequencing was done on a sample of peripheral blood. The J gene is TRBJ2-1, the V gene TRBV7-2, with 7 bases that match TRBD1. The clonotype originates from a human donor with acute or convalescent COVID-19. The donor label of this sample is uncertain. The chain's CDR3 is CASSLRGPAPYNEQFF. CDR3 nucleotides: TGTGCCAGCAGCTTAAGGGGGCCTGCGCCCTACAATGAGCAGTTCTTC. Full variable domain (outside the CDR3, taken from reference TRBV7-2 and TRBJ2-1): GAGVSQSPSNKVTEKGKDVELRCDPISGHTALYWYRQSLGQGLEFLIYFQGNSAPDKSGLPSDRFSAERTGGSVSTLTIQRTQQEDSAVYLCASSLRGPAPYNEQFFGPGTRLTVL.